This record looks at one TCR beta chain sequence and its context. Its antigen is not known. Researchers partitioned CD4+ cells into CD45RA+ naive and CD45RA-negative memory subsets. The data were taken from a study of shared clonotypes between healthy human individuals. This CDR3 contains 16 residues. Deletions cut 6 bases from V and 2 bases from J, with 17 bases between. Germline-derived CDR1 and CDR2 are KGHSH and LQKENI. The assay was carried out at the deep level. TCRdb's copy holds only in-frame clones and misses some; the assay was immunoSEQ multiplex PCR. The sample has around 700,000 clones; 74% are singletons. Whole-study results and caveats: Estimated clonotype richness was generally higher in naive than memory subsets.

The sample comprised memory CD4+ T cells sorted from blood. As to subset: CD45RA-negative fraction. This clonotype was sampled from a woman between 25 and 40 years old in good health. The chain combines TRBV18 with TRBJ1-3, with D uncertain. The CDR3 here is CASSYGSGSAGNTIYF. CDR3 nucleotide sequence: TGTGCCAGCTCCTATGGTTCGGGGAGTGCTGGAAACACCATATATTTT.